The rows below give T cell receptor beta chains drawn from one sample of a study of cytomegalovirus exposure and HLA in healthy donors. Libraries were prepared by immunoSEQ multiplex PCR; TCRdb keeps only in-frame clonotypes and omits some of them. The sample lists a few hundred thousand clones, 88% occurring once. What was sequenced was PBMCs. The receptors were sampled from a woman younger than 35 in good health and CMV-seronegative. The CDR3 runs from the conserved cysteine through the conserved F or W. Fields, in order: V gene, J gene, clone size, D gene, CDR3 DNA, CDR3 protein. D genes are given only for firm matches. The listing skips clone size in some rows; elsewhere it reads once, few, many or a size class.

>TRBV2|TRBJ2-7|.|.
TGTGCCAGCAGGAGGGGGATCCCGGGCCGAATAGACATGGGACCCTACGAGCAGTACTTC
CASRRGIPGRIDMGPYEQYF
>TRBV7-2|TRBJ2-2|once|TRBD2
TGTGCCAGCAGCGTTAGCGGGAGAACGGACACCGGGGAGCTGTTTTTT
CASSVSGRTDTGELFF
>TRBV21-1|TRBJ1-2|.|.
TGTGCCATGACAGTTACAAACTATGGCTACACCTTC
CAMTVTNYGYTF
>TRBV9|TRBJ2-1|once|TRBD2
TGTGCCAGCAGCGTAGACGGGCGGGAGAGCAATGAGCAGTTCTTC
CASSVDGRESNEQFF
>TRBV7-3|TRBJ2-3|.|TRBD2
TGTGCCAGCAGCCTCGGCCTAGCGGCCACAGATACGCAGTATTTT
CASSLGLAATDTQYF
>TRBV28|TRBJ1-4|.|TRBD1
TGTGCCAGCAGTTCTGCGGGACAGGGTGATGAAAAACTGTTTTTT
CASSSAGQGDEKLFF
>TRBV18|TRBJ2-6|.|.
TGTGCCAGCTCACTACAGGCCTCTGGGGCCAACGTCCTGACTTTC
CASSLQASGANVLTF
>TRBV5-1|TRBJ2-5|.|TRBD1
TGCGCCAGCCTCGCAACCGGGACAGGGAGGGAGACCCAGTACTTC
CASLATGTGRETQYF
>TRBV7-2|TRBJ2-7|few|.
TGTGCCAGCAGCAACAACAGGGCTGCCTACGAGCAGTACTTC
CASSNNRAAYEQYF
>TRBV18|TRBJ1-2|.|TRBD1
TGTGCCAGCTCAACGATATTCGGGACAGGGACCAACTATGGCTACACCTTC
CASSTIFGTGTNYGYTF
>TRBV29-1|TRBJ2-7|few|TRBD2
TGCAGCGTTGAGGGGAGGGTTCCCGACGAGCAGTACTTC
CSVEGRVPDEQYF
>TRBV28|TRBJ2-7|.|.
TGTGCCAGCAGTGAGGAGGGGCGAACCTACGAGCAGTACTTC
CASSEEGRTYEQYF
>TRBV30|TRBJ2-1|.|.
TGTGCCTTGGGGGCCGACTTTTACAATGAGCAGTTCTTC
CALGADFYNEQFF
>TRBV6-1|TRBJ1-6|.|TRBD1
TGTGCCAGCAGGGTCGACAGGGCTGATTCACCCCTCCACTTT
CASRVDRADSPLHF
>TRBV6-4|TRBJ2-1|few|TRBD2
TGTGCCAGCAGTGACGAAGGGACTAGCGGATACAATGAGCAGTTCTTC
CASSDEGTSGYNEQFF
>TRBV27|TRBJ2-3|.|TRBD1
TGTGCCAGCAGCCCGGACAGGGGAGATACGCAGTATTTT
CASSPDRGDTQYF
>TRBV5-1|TRBJ2-7|.|TRBD1
TGCGCCAGCAGCTTGTTACCCACCGGACAGGGGTTTGAGCAGTACTTC
CASSLLPTGQGFEQYF
>TRBV30|TRBJ2-7|.|.
TGTGCCTGGAGTGCCTGGGCAGGGGACTCCTACGAGCAGTACTTC
CAWSAWAGDSYEQYF
>TRBV11-2|TRBJ2-1|.|TRBD1
TGTGCCAGCAGCCCGGGACAGGGGTCGTACAATGAGCAGTTCTTC
CASSPGQGSYNEQFF
>TRBV6-1|TRBJ1-2|.|.
TGTGCCAGCAGGGGGGCGCGCTATGGCTACACCTTC
CASRGARYGYTF
>TRBV28|TRBJ1-2|few|.
TGTGCCAGCAGCCTGGGGAGCTATGGCTACACCTTC
CASSLGSYGYTF
>TRBV5-6|TRBJ2-2|.|.
TGTGCCAGCAGCCGTGGGGCCAGAACGAACACCGGGGAGCTGTTTTTT
CASSRGARTNTGELFF
>TRBV4-1|TRBJ2-5|.|TRBD2
TGCGCCAGCAGCCGTAAGACTAGCGGGAGCATTGAGACCCAGTACTTC
CASSRKTSGSIETQYF